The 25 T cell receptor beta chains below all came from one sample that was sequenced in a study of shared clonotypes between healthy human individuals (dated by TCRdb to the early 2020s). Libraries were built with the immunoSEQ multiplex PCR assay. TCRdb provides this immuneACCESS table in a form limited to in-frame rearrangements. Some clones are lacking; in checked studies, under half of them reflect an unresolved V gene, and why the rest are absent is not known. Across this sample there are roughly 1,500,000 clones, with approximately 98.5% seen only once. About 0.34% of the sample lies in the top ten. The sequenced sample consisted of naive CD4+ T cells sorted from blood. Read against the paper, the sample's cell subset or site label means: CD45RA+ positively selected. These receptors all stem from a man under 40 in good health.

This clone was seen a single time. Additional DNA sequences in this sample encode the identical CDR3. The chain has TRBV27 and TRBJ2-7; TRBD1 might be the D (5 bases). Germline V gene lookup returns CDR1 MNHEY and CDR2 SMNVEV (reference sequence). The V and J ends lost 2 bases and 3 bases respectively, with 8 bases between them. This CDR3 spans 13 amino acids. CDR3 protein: CASSLRGGYEQYF. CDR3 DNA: TGTGCCAGCAGTTTAAGGGGTGGCTACGAGCAGTACTTC.

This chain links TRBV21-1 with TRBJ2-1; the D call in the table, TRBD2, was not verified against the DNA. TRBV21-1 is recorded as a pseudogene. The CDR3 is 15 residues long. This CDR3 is CASTLAGGPLNEQFF. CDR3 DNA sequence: TGTGCCAGCACCCTAGCGGGAGGGCCCTTGAATGAGCAGTTCTTC.

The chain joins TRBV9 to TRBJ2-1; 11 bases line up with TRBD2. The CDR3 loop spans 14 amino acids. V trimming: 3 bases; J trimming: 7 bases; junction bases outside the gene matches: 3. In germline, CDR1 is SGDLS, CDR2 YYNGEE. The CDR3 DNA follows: TGTGCCAGCAGCGGGACTAGCGGGCCAAATGAGCAGTTCTTC. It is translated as CASSGTSGPNEQFF.

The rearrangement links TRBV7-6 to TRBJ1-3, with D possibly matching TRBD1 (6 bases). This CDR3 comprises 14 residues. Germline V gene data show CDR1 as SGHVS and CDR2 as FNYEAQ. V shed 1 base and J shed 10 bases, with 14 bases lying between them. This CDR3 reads CASSLEGTTNTIYF. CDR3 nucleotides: TGTGCCAGCAGCTTAGAGGGGACAACCAATACCATATATTTT.

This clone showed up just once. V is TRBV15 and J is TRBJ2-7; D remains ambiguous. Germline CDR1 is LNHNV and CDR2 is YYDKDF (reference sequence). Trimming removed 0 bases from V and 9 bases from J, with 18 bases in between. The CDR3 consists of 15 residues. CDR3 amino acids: CATSRDPSTRAGQYF. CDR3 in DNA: TGTGCCACCAGCAGAGATCCGTCCACGCGCGCTGGGCAGTACTTC. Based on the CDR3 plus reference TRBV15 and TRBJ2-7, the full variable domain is DAMVIQNPRYQVTQFGKPVTLSCSQTLNHNVMYWYQQKSSQAPKLLFHYYDKDFNNEADTPDNFQSRRPNTSFCFLDIRSPGLGDTAMYLCATSRDPSTRAGQYFGPGTRLTVT.

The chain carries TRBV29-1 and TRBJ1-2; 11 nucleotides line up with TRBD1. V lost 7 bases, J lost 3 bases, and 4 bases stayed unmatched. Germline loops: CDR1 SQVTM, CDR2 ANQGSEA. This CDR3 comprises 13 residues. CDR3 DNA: TGCAGCGCATGGGACAGGGGGTACTATGGCTACACCTTC. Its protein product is CSAWDRGYYGYTF.

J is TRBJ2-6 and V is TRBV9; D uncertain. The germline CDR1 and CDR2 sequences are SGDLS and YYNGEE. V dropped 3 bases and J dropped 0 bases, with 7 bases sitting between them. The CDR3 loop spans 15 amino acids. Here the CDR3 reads CASSADTSGANVLTF. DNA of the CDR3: TGTGCCAGCAGCGCCGACACCTCTGGGGCCAACGTCCTGACTTTC. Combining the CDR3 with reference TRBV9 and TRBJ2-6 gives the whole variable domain DSGVTQTPKHLITATGQRVTLRCSPRSGDLSVYWYQQSLDQGLQFLIQYYNGEERAKGNILERFSAQQFPDLHSELNLSSLELGDSALYFCASSADTSGANVLTFGAGSRLTVL.

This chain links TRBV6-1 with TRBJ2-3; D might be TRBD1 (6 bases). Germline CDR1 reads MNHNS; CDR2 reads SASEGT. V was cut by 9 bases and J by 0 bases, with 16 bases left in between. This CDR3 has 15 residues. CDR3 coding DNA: TGTGCCAGTGCCGGGACACCGGTTAGCACAGATACGCAGTATTTT. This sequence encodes CASAGTPVSTDTQYF.

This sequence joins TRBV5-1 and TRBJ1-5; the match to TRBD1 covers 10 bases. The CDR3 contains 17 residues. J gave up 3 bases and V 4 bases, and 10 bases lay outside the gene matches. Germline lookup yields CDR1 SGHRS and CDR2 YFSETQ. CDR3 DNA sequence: TGCGCCAGCAGCGTAGGACAGGGGGATTCGTACAATCAGCCCCAGCATTTT. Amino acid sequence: CASSVGQGDSYNQPQHF.

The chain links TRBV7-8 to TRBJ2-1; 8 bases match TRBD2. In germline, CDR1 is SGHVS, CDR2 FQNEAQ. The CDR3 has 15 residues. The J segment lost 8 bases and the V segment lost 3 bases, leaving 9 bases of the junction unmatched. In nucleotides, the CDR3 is TGTGCCAGCAGCTTGTCAACGGGAGGGTTGTATGAGCAGTTCTTC. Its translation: CASSLSTGGLYEQFF.

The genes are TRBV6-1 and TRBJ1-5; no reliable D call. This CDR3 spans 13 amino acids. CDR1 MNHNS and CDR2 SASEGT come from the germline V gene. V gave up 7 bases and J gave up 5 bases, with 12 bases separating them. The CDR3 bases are TGTGCCAGCACCCAACGGGTTGATCAGCCCCAGCATTTT. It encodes CASTQRVDQPQHF.

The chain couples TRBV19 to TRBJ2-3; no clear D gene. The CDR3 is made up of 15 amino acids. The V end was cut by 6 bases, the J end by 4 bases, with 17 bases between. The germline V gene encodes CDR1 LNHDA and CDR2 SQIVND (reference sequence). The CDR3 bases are TGTGCCAGTAGCCCCCCCCGAGCACGGGCAGATACGCAGTATTTT. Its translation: CASSPPRARADTQYF.

This chain's CDR3 is CASSPMTGNYNEQFF. In nucleotides, the CDR3 is TGTGCCAGCTCACCAATGACGGGAAACTACAATGAGCAGTTCTTC. The V call is TRBV18, the J call TRBJ2-1; D may be TRBD2 (5 bases). Germline CDR1 KGHSH, CDR2 LQKENI. V shed 2 bases and J shed 3 bases, with 11 bases lying between them. The CDR3 consists of 15 residues. The full variable domain, rest sourced from reference TRBV18 and TRBJ2-1, is NAGVMQNPRHLVRRRGQEARLRCSPMKGHSHVYWYRQLPEEGLKFMVYLQKENIIDESGMPKERFSAEFPKEGPSILRIQQVVRGDSAAYFCASSPMTGNYNEQFFGPGTRLTVL.

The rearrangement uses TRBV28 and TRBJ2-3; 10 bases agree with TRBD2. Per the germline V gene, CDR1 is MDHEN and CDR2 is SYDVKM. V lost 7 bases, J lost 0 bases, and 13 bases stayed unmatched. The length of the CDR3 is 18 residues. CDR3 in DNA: TGTGCCAGCAAAAAAATCGGACTAGCGGAGACTAGCACAGATACGCAGTATTTT. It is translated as CASKKIGLAETSTDTQYF. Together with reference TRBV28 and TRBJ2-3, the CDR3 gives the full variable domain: DVKVTQSSRYLVKRTGEKVFLECVQDMDHENMFWYRQDPGLGLRLIYFSYDVKMKEKGDIPEGYSVSREKKERFSLILESASTNQTSMYLCASKKIGLAETSTDTQYFGPGTRLTVL.

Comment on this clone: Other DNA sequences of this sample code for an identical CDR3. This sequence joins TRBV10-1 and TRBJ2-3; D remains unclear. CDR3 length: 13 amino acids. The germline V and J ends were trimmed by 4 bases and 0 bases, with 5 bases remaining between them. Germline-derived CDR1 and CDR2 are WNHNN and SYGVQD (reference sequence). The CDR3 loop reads CASSVTSTDTQYF. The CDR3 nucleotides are TGCGCCAGCAGTGTCACTAGCACAGATACGCAGTATTTT.

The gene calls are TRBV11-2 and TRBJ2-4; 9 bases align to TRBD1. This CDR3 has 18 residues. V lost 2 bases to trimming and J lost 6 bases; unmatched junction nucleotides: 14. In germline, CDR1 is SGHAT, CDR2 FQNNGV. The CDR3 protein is CASSLSNPGTGRGNIQYF. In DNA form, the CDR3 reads TGTGCCAGCAGCTTATCCAATCCGGGGACAGGGAGGGGAAACATTCAGTACTTC.

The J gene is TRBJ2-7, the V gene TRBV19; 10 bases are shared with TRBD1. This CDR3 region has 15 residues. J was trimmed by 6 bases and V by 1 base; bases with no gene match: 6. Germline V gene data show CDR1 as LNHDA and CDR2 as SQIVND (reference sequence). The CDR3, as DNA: TGTGCCAGTAGTATAGCCCCCGGGACAGGGGTCGAGCAGTACTTC. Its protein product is CASSIAPGTGVEQYF. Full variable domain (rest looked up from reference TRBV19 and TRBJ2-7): DGGITQSPKYLFRKEGQNVTLSCEQNLNHDAMYWYRQDPGQGLRLIYYSQIVNDFQKGDIAEGYSVSREKKESFPLTVTSAQKNPTAFYLCASSIAPGTGVEQYFGPGTRLTVT.

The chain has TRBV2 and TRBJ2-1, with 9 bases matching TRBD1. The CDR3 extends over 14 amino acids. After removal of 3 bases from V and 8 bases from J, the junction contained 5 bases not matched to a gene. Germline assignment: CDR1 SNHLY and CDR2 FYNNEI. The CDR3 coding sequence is TGTGCCAGCAGTGATCAGGGACAGGGCTATGAGCAGTTCTTC. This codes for CASSDQGQGYEQFF.

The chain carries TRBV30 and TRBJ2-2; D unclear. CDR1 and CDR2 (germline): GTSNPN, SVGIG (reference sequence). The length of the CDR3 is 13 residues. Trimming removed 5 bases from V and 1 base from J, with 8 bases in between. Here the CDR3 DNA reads TGTGCCTGGGAGTTAGGGAACACCGGGGAGCTGTTTTTT. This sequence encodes CAWELGNTGELFF.

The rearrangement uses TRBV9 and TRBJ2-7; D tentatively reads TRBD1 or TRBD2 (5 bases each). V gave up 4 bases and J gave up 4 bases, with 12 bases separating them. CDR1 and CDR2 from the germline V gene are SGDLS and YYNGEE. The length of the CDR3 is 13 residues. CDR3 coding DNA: TGTGCCAGCAGCTCTATAGGGACGTACGAGCAGTACTTC. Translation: CASSSIGTYEQYF.

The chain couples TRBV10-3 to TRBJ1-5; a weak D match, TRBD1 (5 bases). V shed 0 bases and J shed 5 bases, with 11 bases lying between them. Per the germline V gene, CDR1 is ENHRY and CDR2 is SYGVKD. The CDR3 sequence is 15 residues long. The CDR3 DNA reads TGTGCCATCAGTGAGTCGGGCAGGGAAGATCAGCCCCAGCATTTT. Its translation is CAISESGREDQPQHF.

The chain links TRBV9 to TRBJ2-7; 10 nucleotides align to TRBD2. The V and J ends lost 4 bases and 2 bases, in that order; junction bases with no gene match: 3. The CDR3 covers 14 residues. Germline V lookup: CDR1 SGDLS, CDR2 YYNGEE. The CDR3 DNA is TGTGCCAGCAGCTCCGGACTAGCGGCCTACGAGCAGTACTTC. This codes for CASSSGLAAYEQYF.

The CDR3 here is CASSPISGTVNEKLFF. CDR3 nucleotide sequence: TGTGCCAGCTCACCTATATCCGGGACAGTTAATGAAAAACTGTTTTTT. The chain is built from TRBV18 and TRBJ1-4; 7 bases align to TRBD1. The V gene's germline CDR1 is KGHSH and CDR2 LQKENI. V dropped 3 bases and J dropped 4; count of bases not matched to a gene: 8. The CDR3 runs 16 residues.

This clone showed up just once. Here the CDR3 reads CASSPRGRGTEAFF. Written as DNA, the CDR3 is TGTGCCAGTAGTCCCAGGGGGCGCGGGACTGAAGCTTTCTTT. The V gene is TRBV19, the J gene TRBJ1-1, with 8 bases fitting TRBD1. The CDR3 spans 14 residues. The J segment lost 5 bases and the V segment lost 5 bases, leaving 7 bases of the junction unmatched. Germline lookup yields CDR1 LNHDA and CDR2 SQIVND (reference sequence).

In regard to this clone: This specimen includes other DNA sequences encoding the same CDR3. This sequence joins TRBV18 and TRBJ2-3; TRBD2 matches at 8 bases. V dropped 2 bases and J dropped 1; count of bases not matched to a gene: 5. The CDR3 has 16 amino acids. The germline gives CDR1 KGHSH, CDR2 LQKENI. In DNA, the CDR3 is TGTGCCAGCTCACCATCGGGGGGGGCCGGCACAGATACGCAGTATTTT. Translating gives CASSPSGGAGTDTQYF.